This note documents a single TCR beta chain sequence. Primers: 60 Vbeta forward and 13 Jbeta reverse. The method was immunoSEQ multiplex PCR; TCRdb's version includes in-frame clones alone and lacks a portion of them. The sample records about 150,000 clones, approximately 8.9% being singletons. The data were obtained in a study of cytomegalovirus exposure and HLA in healthy donors. The germline gives CDR1 SSHAT, CDR2 FNYEAQ (reference sequence). Losses at the gene ends were 5 bases for V and 1 base for J; bases not matched to a gene: 15. This CDR3 comprises 19 residues. The chain has TRBV7-7 and TRBJ2-1, with 9 positions matching TRBD2. The source is a woman in her 40s in good health and CMV-seropositive. Sequencing was done on a sample of PBMCs. The CDR3 region has the DNA TGTGCCAGCAGCCCTCGCGGGCGGGGGGGGGTTGGTTCCTACAATGAGCAGTTCTTC. As protein: CASSPRGRGGVGSYNEQFF.